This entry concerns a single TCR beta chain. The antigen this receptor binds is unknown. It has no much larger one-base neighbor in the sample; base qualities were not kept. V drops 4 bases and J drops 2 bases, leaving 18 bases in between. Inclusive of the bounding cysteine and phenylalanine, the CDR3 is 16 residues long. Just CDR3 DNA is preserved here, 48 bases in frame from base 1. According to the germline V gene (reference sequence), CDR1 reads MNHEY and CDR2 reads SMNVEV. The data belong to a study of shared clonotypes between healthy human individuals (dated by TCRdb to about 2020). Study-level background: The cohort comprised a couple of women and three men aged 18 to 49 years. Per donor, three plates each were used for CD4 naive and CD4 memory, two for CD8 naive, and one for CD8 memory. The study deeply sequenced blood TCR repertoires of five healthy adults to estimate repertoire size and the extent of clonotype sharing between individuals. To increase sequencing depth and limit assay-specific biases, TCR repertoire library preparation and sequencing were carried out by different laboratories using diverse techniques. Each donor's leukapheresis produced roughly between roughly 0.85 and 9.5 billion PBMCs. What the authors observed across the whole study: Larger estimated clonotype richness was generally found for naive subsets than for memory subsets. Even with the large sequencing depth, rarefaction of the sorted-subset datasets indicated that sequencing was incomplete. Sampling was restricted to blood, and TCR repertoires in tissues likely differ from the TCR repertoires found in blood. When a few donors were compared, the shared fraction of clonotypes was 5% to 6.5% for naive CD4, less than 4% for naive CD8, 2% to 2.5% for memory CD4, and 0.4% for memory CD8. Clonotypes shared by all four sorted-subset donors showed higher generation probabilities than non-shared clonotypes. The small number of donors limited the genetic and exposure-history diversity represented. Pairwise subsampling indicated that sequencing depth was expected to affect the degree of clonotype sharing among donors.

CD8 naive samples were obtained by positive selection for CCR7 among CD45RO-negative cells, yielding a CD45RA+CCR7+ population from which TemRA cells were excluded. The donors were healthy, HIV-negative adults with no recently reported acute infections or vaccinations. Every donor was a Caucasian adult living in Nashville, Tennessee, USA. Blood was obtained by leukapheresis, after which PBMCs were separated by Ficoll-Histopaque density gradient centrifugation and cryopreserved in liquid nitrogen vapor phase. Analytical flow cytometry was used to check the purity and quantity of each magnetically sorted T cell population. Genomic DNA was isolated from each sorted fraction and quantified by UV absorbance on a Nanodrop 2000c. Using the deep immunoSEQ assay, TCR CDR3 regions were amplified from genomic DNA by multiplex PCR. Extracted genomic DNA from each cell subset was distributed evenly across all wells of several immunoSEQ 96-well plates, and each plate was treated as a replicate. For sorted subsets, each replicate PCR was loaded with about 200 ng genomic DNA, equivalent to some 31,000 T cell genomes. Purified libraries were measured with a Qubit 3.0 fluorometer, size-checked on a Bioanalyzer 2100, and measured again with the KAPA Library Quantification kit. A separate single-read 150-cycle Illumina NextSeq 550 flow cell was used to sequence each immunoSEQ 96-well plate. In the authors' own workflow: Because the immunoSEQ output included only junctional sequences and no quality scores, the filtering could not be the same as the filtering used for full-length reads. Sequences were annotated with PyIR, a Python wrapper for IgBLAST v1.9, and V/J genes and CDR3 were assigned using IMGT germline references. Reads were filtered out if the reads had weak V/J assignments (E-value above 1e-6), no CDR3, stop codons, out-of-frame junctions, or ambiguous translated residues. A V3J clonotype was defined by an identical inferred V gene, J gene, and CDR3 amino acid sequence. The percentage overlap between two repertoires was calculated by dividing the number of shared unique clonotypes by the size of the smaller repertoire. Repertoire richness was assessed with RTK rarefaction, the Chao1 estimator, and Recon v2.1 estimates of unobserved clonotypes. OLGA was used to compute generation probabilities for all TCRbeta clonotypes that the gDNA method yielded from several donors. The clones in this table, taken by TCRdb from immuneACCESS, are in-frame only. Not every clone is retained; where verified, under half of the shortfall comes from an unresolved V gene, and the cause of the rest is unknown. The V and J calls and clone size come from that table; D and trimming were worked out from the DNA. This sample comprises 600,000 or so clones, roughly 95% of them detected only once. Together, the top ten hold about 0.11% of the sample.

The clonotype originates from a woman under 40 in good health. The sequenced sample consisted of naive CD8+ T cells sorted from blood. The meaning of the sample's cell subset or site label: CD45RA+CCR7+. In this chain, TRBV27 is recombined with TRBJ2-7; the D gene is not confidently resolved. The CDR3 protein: CASSSTLGTATYEQYF. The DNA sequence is TGTGCCAGCAGTTCCACCTTAGGAACTGCGACCTACGAGCAGTACTTC.